This TCR beta chain was profiled in a study of T cell repertoires in cytomegalovirus infection. Overall study context: Both CMV infection and a matching HLA type were indicated by public TCR beta signatures.

TCRdb independently ran MiXCR on the reads; one entry per CDR3 protein. This table holds some 600,000 distinct CDR3 sequences, more than 20% found once. V was shortened by 4 bases and J by 3 bases, with 6 bases between the two germline ends. Germline values: CDR1 DFQATT, CDR2 SNEGSKA (reference sequence). The CDR3 sequence is 11 residues long. This clonotype originated in a human donor in good health (CMV status not recorded). Some clones in this sample may be carry-over from other donors' samples. Sequenced sample: CD8+ T cells from PBMCs. The chain employs TRBV20-1 and TRBJ1-2; no clear D. The CDR3 DNA follows: TGCAGTGCTATGGCAGACTATGGCTACACCTTC. It is translated as CSAMADYGYTF.